This T cell receptor beta chain derives from a study of shared clonotypes between healthy human individuals. Pooled CD45RO+ cells and CCR7-negative CD45RA+ TemRA cells made up CD8 memory. As to this clone: Its antigen is currently unknown.

V lost 5 bases and J lost 6; bases outside the gene matches: 11. The CDR3 consists of 17 residues. CDR1 and CDR2 (germline): SGHAT, FQNNGV. Profiling relied on immunoSEQ multiplex PCR, and the TCRdb table lists in-frame clones only, not all of them. The repertoire holds approximately 640,000 clones, around 91% seen once, with roughly 36% in the top ten. Findings and limits, study-wide: Lower generation probabilities were found for non-shared clonotypes than for those shared by all four donors. Memory subsets generally showed lower estimated richness than naive subsets.

Sequencing was performed on memory CD8+ T cells from PBMCs. Regarding subset: CD45RO+ cells pooled with CCR7-negative TemRA cells. The J gene is TRBJ2-2, the V gene TRBV11-2; 11 nucleotides line up with TRBD2. This sequence was found in a man younger than 35 in good health. Some clones in this sample may be carry-over from other donors' samples. The CDR3 sequence is CASSLTYIAGGPGELFF. For the CDR3, the DNA is TGTGCCAGCAGCCTGACGTACATAGCGGGAGGGCCCGGGGAGCTGTTTTTT.